The entry below describes one T cell receptor (beta chain). This clonotype was seen only a few times. What this receptor recognizes is not known. No per-base quality is available; no much larger clone lies one base away. From its cysteine to its phenylalanine, the CDR3 spans 13 amino acids. Only the CDR3 portion is preserved as DNA: 39 bases, with reading frame beginning at the first base. Deletion took 0 bases off V and 7 bases off J, with a span of 9 bases between the germline ends. CDR1 and CDR2 are drawn from the germline V gene: MGHRA, YSYEKL. Library method: 5' RACE. The sample was run on an Illumina HiSeq 2000. Template switching introduced a universal primer binding site; the final cDNA contained a unique molecular identifier, enabling accurate counting of TCR cDNA molecules. Specific primers in the conserved constant-segment region were used to synthesize first-strand cDNA for the TCR alpha and beta chains. Each cDNA library was double barcoded, with a SMART-Mk sample barcode plus Illumina barcodes, to control for contamination. TruSeq adapter sequences, together with Illumina sample barcodes, were added in two successive PCR steps. The TCR alpha and beta cDNA libraries were sequenced on the Illumina HiSeq platform using custom primers. In the original analysis: Raw reads were processed with MiGEC to extract unique molecular identifiers, and MiXCR was used to determine CDR3 positions. Recombination models were inferred per individual with the repgenHMM and IGoR tools using an EM algorithm. The analysis of shared clonotypes was done with the tcR package in R, with sharing normalized by the product of cloneset sizes. Out-of-frame nonproductive sequences were analyzed to study raw recombination free of thymic and clonal selection effects. The public reads were reanalyzed by TCRdb: fastp trimming at Q25, MiXCR alignment, in-frame beta chains only. CDR3 protein duplicates are merged, each entry listing the most common genes and DNA. The V and J calls were not made by the authors but by TCRdb's processing. In this sample the table shows fewer than 550,000 distinct CDR3 sequences, 12% to 15% of which occur a single time. Of the sample, less than 0.5% falls within the top ten clones.

This sample stems from a study of identical twins (dated by TCRdb to between 2015 and 2016). Study-wide context: TCR alpha and beta repertoires from monozygotic twins, unrelated adults of various ages and cord blood were deep-sequenced to test whether fetal clonotypes persist. To rule out contamination, the twin experiments were replicated at different times with different library preparation protocols.

Overall study outcomes, separate from this receptor: Fewer insertions were carried by abundant cord blood beta clonotypes; a weaker similar trend was observed in young adult naive repertoires, while no such trend was observed in memory repertoires. Zero-insertion analyses could be partly confounded by invariant T cells such as MAIT and iNKT, though diverse VJ usage argued against such confounding for most clonotypes. Conclusions relied on cross-sectional statistical analysis, since the same donors could not be followed over many years. Out-of-frame TCR alpha sharing in monozygotic twins was systematically underestimated by recombination models, whereas sharing between unrelated individuals was in agreement with the recombination models. Compared with coincidental sharing between unrelated individuals, an excess of low generation-probability sequences was observed among out-of-frame TCR alpha sequences shared between twins. A weaker excess of twin sharing was found in beta out-of-frame sequences because the signal-to-noise ratio was lowered by fewer shared sequences.

Every donor in the study was a healthy Caucasian. The twin cohort comprised three pairs of female monozygotic twins, all aged about 18 to 30 years. Positive isolation kits from Invitrogen were used to isolate the CD4+ and CD8+ T cell populations. In addition, the sample was reused for a study of yellow fever vaccine responses in identical twins. The second study's authors report: According to the authors, in identical twins the way T cells responded to vaccination appeared partly convergent and partly personalized. The study precisely tracked vaccine-responding T cell clones in identical twins.

This sequence originates from a woman aged 18-29 years in good health. The rearranged chain carries TRBV4-1 and TRBJ1-2; 5 matching bases give a weak D call of TRBD1. The specimen sequenced was CD4+ T cells sorted from blood. This receptor has the CDR3 CASSQDIRGGYTF. The bases are TGCGCCAGCAGCCAAGATATTAGGGGTGGCTACACCTTC.